These 19 T cell receptor beta chains were all obtained from the same sample, sequenced in a study of cytomegalovirus exposure and HLA in healthy donors. PCR was performed using 60 Vbeta and 13 Jbeta primers. The method was immunoSEQ multiplex PCR; TCRdb's version includes in-frame clones alone and lacks a portion of them. Of approximately 210,000 clones listed, over 60% are singletons. Sequenced material: PBMCs. The receptors derive from a male donor in good health and CMV-seronegative.

The V gene is TRBV19, the J gene TRBJ2-6, with 7 bases fitting TRBD1. The CDR3 has 16 residues. CDR1 and CDR2 (germline): LNHDA, SQIVND (reference sequence). Germline trimming cut 4 bases from V and 1 base from J; bases unmatched to any gene: 4. The CDR3 nucleotides read TGTGCCAGTAGTACCAAGGGACAGTCTGGGGCCAACGTCCTGACTTTC. This codes for CASSTKGQSGANVLTF. Drawing the rest from reference TRBV19 and TRBJ2-6, the complete variable domain is DGGITQSPKYLFRKEGQNVTLSCEQNLNHDAMYWYRQDPGQGLRLIYYSQIVNDFQKGDIAEGYSVSREKKESFPLTVTSAQKNPTAFYLCASSTKGQSGANVLTFGAGSRLTVL.

The chain combines TRBV9 with TRBJ2-7; a weak D match, TRBD1 (5 bases). The germline V gene encodes CDR1 SGDLS and CDR2 YYNGEE. The CDR3 runs 14 residues. Trimming cost V 5 bases and J 0 bases, with 12 bases left between them. The CDR3 reads CASSTDSNSYEQYF. CDR3 DNA: TGTGCCAGCAGTACCGACAGTAACTCCTACGAGCAGTACTTC.

The chain combines TRBV27 with TRBJ2-1; perhaps TRBD2 as D (6 bases). Germline loops: CDR1 MNHEY, CDR2 SMNVEV (reference sequence). The CDR3 has 14 amino acids. V was shortened by 2 bases and J by 5 bases, with 10 bases between the two germline ends. The CDR3 DNA sequence: TGTGCCAGCAGTTTAGTAGGAGGGAACAATGAGCAGTTCTTC. It specifies CASSLVGGNNEQFF.

The CDR3 sequence: CASSLLAGVREQYF. CDR3 DNA sequence: TGTGCCAGCAGTTTGTTAGCGGGGGTACGGGAGCAGTACTTC. V usage is TRBV28 and J usage is TRBJ2-7; 9 bases align to TRBD2. CDR1 is MDHEN, CDR2 SYDVKM, per germline. Germline trimming cut 3 bases from V and 7 bases from J; bases unmatched to any gene: 7. The length of the CDR3 is 14 residues.

The rearrangement uses TRBV7-2 and TRBJ1-3; 7 nucleotides agree with TRBD1. J was trimmed by 4 bases and V by 4 bases; bases with no gene match: 7. The CDR3 loop spans 15 amino acids. The germline V gene encodes CDR1 SGHTA and CDR2 FQGNSA. CDR3 nucleotide sequence: TGTGCCAGCAGCTCGGAGACAGGGCTGGGAAACACCATATATTTT. Protein product: CASSSETGLGNTIYF.

The rearrangement uses TRBV6-1 and TRBJ2-3, with D perhaps TRBD2 (5 bases). Between the trimmed V and J ends, which lost 3 bases and 6 bases, there was a span of 10 bases. Germline lookup yields CDR1 MNHNS and CDR2 SASEGT. CDR3 length: 13 residues. The CDR3 region is CASSDQPGDTQYF. In DNA, the CDR3 is TGTGCCAGCAGTGACCAACCGGGGGATACGCAGTATTTT.

The V gene is TRBV27, the J gene TRBJ2-1, with D perhaps TRBD2 (6 bases). Trimming removed 5 bases from V and 2 bases from J, with 16 bases in between. Per germline, CDR1 MNHEY and CDR2 SMNVEV (reference sequence). The CDR3 runs 16 residues. The CDR3 loop is CASSPAVAATYNEQFF. The CDR3 DNA follows: TGTGCCAGCAGTCCGGCGGTAGCGGCTACCTACAATGAGCAGTTCTTC.

This chain links TRBV5-1 with TRBJ2-3, with a possible D match to TRBD2 (6 bases). This CDR3 contains 16 residues. Germline V CDR1 and CDR2: SGHRS, YFSETQ. V was cut by 0 bases and J by 5 bases, with 16 bases left in between. The CDR3 spells CASSLASASEGDTQYF. The CDR3 DNA follows: TGCGCCAGCAGCTTGGCCTCGGCTAGCGAGGGAGATACGCAGTATTTT.

This clone came up a few times. The chain employs TRBV5-1 and TRBJ1-6; D is unresolved. There are 13 residues in the CDR3. V lost 7 bases and J 1 base, leaving 6 bases between the germline ends. Germline CDR1 and CDR2: SGHRS and YFSETQ. CDR3 protein: CASQQSYNSPLHF. The CDR3 coding sequence is TGCGCCAGCCAACAGTCCTATAATTCACCCCTCCACTTT.

As for this clone: Other DNA sequences in the sample encode the same CDR3. This chain connects TRBV6-4 to TRBJ2-3, with D perhaps matching TRBD1 (5 bases). The germline V gene has CDR1 MRHNA and CDR2 SNTAGT. CDR3 length: 14 amino acids. Trimming took off 2 bases at V and 3 bases at J, with 9 bases between the two ends. CDR3 region: CASSDGASTDTQYF. CDR3 coding DNA: TGTGCCAGCAGTGACGGGGCTTCAACAGATACGCAGTATTTT.

The table lists this clone with a few counts. The chain has TRBV5-1 and TRBJ2-1, with 8 nucleotides matching TRBD2. Germline values: CDR1 SGHRS, CDR2 YFSETQ. The V gene end was trimmed by 4 bases and the J gene end by 8 bases; junction bases not matched to a gene: 5. This CDR3 contains 13 residues. The CDR3 DNA reads as TGCGCCAGCAGCCCGACGGGGGGGCATGAGCAGTTCTTC. Protein sequence: CASSPTGGHEQFF.

This clone was detected a few times. This chain connects TRBV21-1 to TRBJ1-1; the table's D gene call, TRBD1, was not cross checked with the DNA. TRBV21-1 is noted as a pseudogene. The CDR3 spans 16 residues. This CDR3 is CASSVRLDRHNTEAFF. The CDR3, as DNA: TGTGCCAGCAGCGTCCGTCTCGACAGGCACAACACTGAAGCTTTCTTT.

The chain has TRBV7-8 and TRBJ1-3; no definite D call. The V end lost 5 bases, the J end lost 1 base, and 9 bases lay between the germline ends. There are 14 residues in the CDR3. CDR1 SGHVS and CDR2 FQNEAQ come from the germline V gene. DNA of the CDR3: TGTGCCAGCAGCCAACAGACATCTGGAAACACCATATATTTT. Protein sequence: CASSQQTSGNTIYF.

This clone came up once. This chain links TRBV28 with TRBJ1-2, with D tentatively TRBD1 (6 bases). CDR3 length equals 15 residues. V was pared by 3 bases and J by 4 bases, with 15 bases between. Germline lookup yields CDR1 MDHEN and CDR2 SYDVKM. This CDR3 is CASSLGGQAIYGYTF. CDR3 nucleotide sequence: TGTGCCAGCAGTTTGGGGGGGCAGGCGATCTATGGCTACACCTTC.

This rearrangement joins TRBV25-1 to TRBJ2-5; D possibly corresponds to TRBD1 (6 bases). CDR1 and CDR2 from the germline V gene are MGHDK and SYGVNS. The CDR3 is 16 residues long. Trimming left V 2 bases short and J 6 bases short, with 19 bases between. This CDR3 reads CASSEGEPFRGKTQYF. The CDR3 DNA is TGTGCCAGCAGTGAAGGGGAGCCCTTTAGGGGGAAGACCCAGTACTTC. Drawing the rest from reference TRBV25-1 and TRBJ2-5, the complete variable domain is EADIYQTPRYLVIGTGKKITLECSQTMGHDKMYWYQQDPGMELHLIHYSYGVNSTEKGDLSSESTVSRIRTEHFPLTLESARPSHTSQYLCASSEGEPFRGKTQYFGPGTRLLVL.

V gene TRBV5-1 combines with J gene TRBJ1-6, with 9 bases matching TRBD1. V lost 5 bases, J lost 7 bases, and 4 bases stayed unmatched. CDR1 is SGHRS, CDR2 YFSETQ, per germline. The CDR3 totals 14 residues. Here the CDR3 reads CASSWTGANSPLHF. The DNA of the CDR3 is TGCGCCAGCAGTTGGACAGGGGCGAATTCACCCCTCCACTTT.

A note on this clone: Relative to the germline gene, one junction end is altered; a read error may explain this. The rearrangement joins TRBV5-1 to TRBJ2-5, with 9 bases that match TRBD1. The length of the CDR3 is 16 residues. Germline V gene data show CDR1 as SGHRS and CDR2 as YFSETQ. As DNA, the CDR3 is TGCGCCAGTAGCTATCCGGGACAGGGAGGCCAAGAGACCCAGTACTTC. Encoded protein: CASSYPGQGGQETQYF. The variable domain in full, completed from reference TRBV5-1 and TRBJ2-5, reads KAGVTQTPRYLIKTRGQQVTLSCSPISGHRSVSWYQQTPGQGLQFLFEYFSETQRNKGNFPGRFSGRQFSNSRSEMNVSTLELGDSALYLCASSYPGQGGQETQYFGPGTRLLVL.

This chain links TRBV7-2 with TRBJ2-5, with TRBD2 matching over 7 bases. The CDR3 covers 14 residues. Germline values: CDR1 SGHTA, CDR2 FQGNSA. The junction had 3 bases not matched to a gene; V was cut back by 4 bases and J by 1 base. This CDR3 is CASSSSGAQETQYF. CDR3 in DNA: TGTGCCAGCAGCTCGAGCGGGGCCCAAGAGACCCAGTACTTC.

V gene TRBV5-6 combines with J gene TRBJ2-7, with D maybe TRBD2 (5 bases). Trimming shortened V by 2 bases and J by 5 bases, and 8 bases separated the two germline ends. Germline-derived CDR1 and CDR2 are SGHDT and YYEEEE. The CDR3 spans 12 residues. CDR3 nucleotides: TGTGCCAGCAGCTTCGGGCGGGACGAGCAGTACTTC. Protein: CASSFGRDEQYF.